This TCR beta chain was profiled in a study of pediatric ulcerative colitis. Points from the study as a whole: Repertoires came from total lymphocyte DNA, not specific subsets. No controls had the two rectal clonotypes shared by ulcerative colitis patients.

The ends were cut back, 9 bases at V and 0 bases at J, with 18 bases in the middle. This CDR3 comprises 17 residues. CDR1 and CDR2 from the germline V gene are LNHDA and SQIVND (reference sequence). One to two pinch biopsies were taken from the rectum during colonoscopy. Concerning this clone itself: The antigen is not known.

Sequenced by immunoSEQ multiplex PCR; TCRdb stores in-frame clones only, minus some. The table records approximately 11,000 clones, around 82% of them present only once. This TCR was recovered from a girl aged 10 to 17 who was a control in a study of pediatric ulcerative colitis. Sample: gut tissue. This chain links TRBV19 with TRBJ2-6; D possibly matches TRBD1 or TRBD2 (6 bases each). CDR3 in DNA: TGTGCCAGCGGGTTCGGGGGCAAACCCTCTGGGGCCAACGTCCTGACTTTC. Its protein is CASGFGGKPSGANVLTF. The variable domain in full, completed from reference TRBV19 and TRBJ2-6, reads DGGITQSPKYLFRKEGQNVTLSCEQNLNHDAMYWYRQDPGQGLRLIYYSQIVNDFQKGDIAEGYSVSREKKESFPLTVTSAQKNPTAFYLCASGFGGKPSGANVLTFGAGSRLTVL.